This T cell receptor beta chain was observed in a study of cytomegalovirus exposure and HLA in healthy donors. Findings and limits, study-wide: The CMV antigen specificity of three CMV-associated chains was confirmed through in vitro analysis. There were 150 to 200 TCR beta chains listed as cytomegalovirus-associated.

Some clones are missing from TCRdb's copy, which holds only in-frame ones; the method was immunoSEQ multiplex PCR. This sample has approximately 190,000 clones; more than 75% occur once, and the top ten carry more than 6.5%. For this clone: Its cognate antigen is unknown.

The sequenced sample consisted of PBMCs. This clonotype was obtained from a man between 18 and 35 years old in good health and CMV-seropositive.

CDR3 bases: TGTGCCAGCAGCTTAACCGGGAGCCCCTTTTACACAGATACGCAGTATTTT. Translating gives CASSLTGSPFYTDTQYF. V is TRBV7-3 and J is TRBJ2-3; D possibly corresponds to TRBD2 (6 bases). This CDR3 has 17 amino acids. V was shortened by 0 bases and J by 2 bases, with 15 bases between the two germline ends. CDR1 and CDR2 (germline): SGHTA, FQGTGA.